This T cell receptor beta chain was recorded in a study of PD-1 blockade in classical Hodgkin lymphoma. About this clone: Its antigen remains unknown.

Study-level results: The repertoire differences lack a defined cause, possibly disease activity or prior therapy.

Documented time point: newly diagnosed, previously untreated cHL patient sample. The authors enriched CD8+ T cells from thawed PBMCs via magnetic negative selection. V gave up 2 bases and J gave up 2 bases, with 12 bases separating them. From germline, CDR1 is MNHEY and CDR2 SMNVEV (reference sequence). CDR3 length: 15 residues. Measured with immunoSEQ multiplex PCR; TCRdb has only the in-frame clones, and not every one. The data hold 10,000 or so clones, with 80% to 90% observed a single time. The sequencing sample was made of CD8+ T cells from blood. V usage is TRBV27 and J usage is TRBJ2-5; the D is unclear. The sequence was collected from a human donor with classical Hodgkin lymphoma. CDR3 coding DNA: TGTGCCAGCAGTTTAAGCCCAGGACCACAAGAGACCCAGTACTTC. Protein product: CASSLSPGPQETQYF.